The clone carrying this T cell receptor (beta chain) was detected only a few times. Its cognate antigen is unknown. The record originates from a study of identical twins. TCRdb fed the 5' RACE reads into MiXCR, producing one record per CDR3 protein. The sample lists 700,000 or so distinct CDR3 sequences, 8.5% to 9.5% occurring once. Germline V CDR1 and CDR2: DFQATT, SNEGSKA (reference sequence). Trimming removed 3 bases from V and 5 bases from J; junction bases left unmatched: 4. The CDR3 loop spans 13 amino acids. The study's findings and limits: Twins' surplus sharing was weaker for beta out-of-frame sequences.

These data also formed part of another study, on yellow fever vaccine responses in identical twins. Turning to that study: Reported findings indicate that twins' vaccine T cell responses seemed partially convergent, partially personalized.

The sequence was collected from a woman aged 18 to 35 in good health. Sequencing was performed on PBMCs. The V call is TRBV20-1, the J call TRBJ1-1, with TRBD1 identical over 9 bases. The CDR3 spells CSARDRGRTEAFF. CDR3 DNA: TGCAGTGCTAGGGACAGGGGAAGGACTGAAGCTTTCTTT.